The next 28 T cell receptor beta chains were all read from a single sample in a study of shared clonotypes between healthy human individuals. Naive CD8 cells lacked CD45RO, underwent positive selection for CCR7 and left out terminally differentiated effector memory CD45RA+ cells. Sequencing was performed with immunoSEQ multiplex PCR; in TCRdb, only in-frame clones are kept and a portion is missing. Of some 2,000,000 clones listed, roughly 94% are singletons. Sequencing was carried out using naive CD8+ T cells sorted from blood. The receptor source for this set is a man younger than 35 in good health.

In regard to this clone: The germline gene is not matched at one end of the junction; a read error may be the cause. V usage is TRBV10-3 and J usage is TRBJ1-1; tentatively, D is TRBD1 (6 bases). CDR3 length: 17 amino acids. Per the germline V gene, CDR1 is ENHRY and CDR2 is SYGVKD. The CDR3 region is CAMSDPSLGAMNTEAFF. CDR3 nucleotides: TGTGCCATGAGTGACCCGAGTTTGGGGGCCATGAACACTGAAGCTTTCTTT.

V gene TRBV28 combines with J gene TRBJ1-3; possibly TRBD1 for D (5 bases). Trimming took 1 base from V and 0 from J, leaving 10 bases between them. The CDR3 is 16 amino acids. In germline, CDR1 is MDHEN, CDR2 SYDVKM. CDR3 sequence: CASSLYEGSSGNTIYF. In DNA, the CDR3 is TGTGCCAGCAGTTTATATGAGGGGTCCTCTGGAAACACCATATATTTT.

The chain is built from TRBV7-9 and TRBJ1-1; D possibly corresponds to TRBD1 (5 bases). Germline V lookup: CDR1 SEHNR, CDR2 FQNEAQ (reference sequence). Trimming pared 10 bases from V and 0 bases from J, leaving 9 bases between. The CDR3 has 12 residues. CDR3 amino acids: CAIEGVNTEAFF. The CDR3 DNA reads as TGTGCCATCGAAGGGGTGAACACTGAAGCTTTCTTT.

To note about this clone: In the same sample, other DNA sequences code for this CDR3. The rearrangement links TRBV5-1 to TRBJ2-5; 7 nucleotides agree with TRBD1. The V and J ends lost 4 bases and 1 base, in that order; junction bases with no gene match: 4. The CDR3 runs to 14 residues. Germline V gene sequence: CDR1 SGHRS, CDR2 YFSETQ. The CDR3 region has the DNA TGCGCCAGCAGCCTAGGGGACAGCCAAGAGACCCAGTACTTC. Amino acids: CASSLGDSQETQYF.

This chain links TRBV4-1 with TRBJ2-7; 9 nucleotides line up with TRBD1. V gave up 3 bases and J gave up 3 bases; unmatched junction bases: 9. Germline CDR1 MGHRA, CDR2 YSYEKL. The CDR3 covers 16 residues. CDR3 loop: CASSQILSDRGYEQYF. The CDR3 region has the DNA TGCGCCAGCAGCCAGATACTATCGGACAGGGGCTACGAGCAGTACTTC.

This chain uses TRBV15 with TRBJ2-7; 9 bases line up with TRBD2. The J segment lost 7 bases and the V segment lost 4 bases, leaving 8 bases of the junction unmatched. CDR1 LNHNV and CDR2 YYDKDF come from the germline V gene (reference sequence). The CDR3 is made up of 14 amino acids. The DNA for the CDR3 is TGTGCCACCAGCACTGTAGCGGGAGTAGATGAGCAGTACTTC. It yields the protein CATSTVAGVDEQYF.

This clone was counted once. The J gene is TRBJ2-7, the V gene TRBV4-1, with no clear D. From germline, CDR1 is MGHRA and CDR2 YSYEKL. V was shortened by 2 bases and J by 2 bases, with 10 bases between the two germline ends. The CDR3 covers 14 residues. The CDR3 loop reads CASSQKELAYEQYF. Here the CDR3 DNA reads TGCGCCAGCAGCCAAAAGGAGCTCGCCTACGAGCAGTACTTC.

This chain joins TRBV28 and TRBJ2-7; 9 bases align to TRBD2. CDR1 and CDR2 (germline): MDHEN, SYDVKM. V dropped 2 bases and J dropped 7; count of bases not matched to a gene: 3. The length of the CDR3 is 13 residues. The CDR3 sequence: CASSLAGGFEQYF. The DNA of the CDR3 is TGTGCCAGCAGTTTAGCGGGGGGGTTTGAGCAGTACTTC.

This clone showed up just once. The chain employs TRBV28 and TRBJ2-7; 8 nucleotides match TRBD2. V shed 7 bases and J 0 bases; nucleotides not matched to a gene: 5. The germline V gene encodes CDR1 MDHEN and CDR2 SYDVKM. This CDR3 has 14 residues. The CDR3 here is CASTFSGSSYEQYF. CDR3 bases: TGTGCCAGCACGTTCAGCGGGAGCTCCTACGAGCAGTACTTC. The complete variable domain, with remaining parts taken from reference TRBV28 and TRBJ2-7, reads DVKVTQSSRYLVKRTGEKVFLECVQDMDHENMFWYRQDPGLGLRLIYFSYDVKMKEKGDIPEGYSVSREKKERFSLILESASTNQTSMYLCASTFSGSSYEQYFGPGTRLTVT.

This rearrangement joins TRBV9 to TRBJ2-2, with 8 bases that match TRBD2. Germline trimming cut 3 bases from V and 4 bases from J; bases unmatched to any gene: 14. Germline lookup yields CDR1 SGDLS and CDR2 YYNGEE. CDR3 length: 18 amino acids. CDR3 bases: TGTGCCAGCAGCGAGGGGGAGCGGGAGTCTATCAGCACCGGGGAGCTGTTTTTT. Its translation is CASSEGERESISTGELFF. Filled out from reference TRBV9 and TRBJ2-2, the complete variable domain reads DSGVTQTPKHLITATGQRVTLRCSPRSGDLSVYWYQQSLDQGLQFLIQYYNGEERAKGNILERFSAQQFPDLHSELNLSSLELGDSALYFCASSEGERESISTGELFFGEGSRLTVL.

This sequence joins TRBV7-2 and TRBJ2-7; TRBD2 aligns across 12 bases. This CDR3 has 15 residues. With V trimmed by 4 bases and J by 4 bases, 5 bases remained unmatched. Germline values: CDR1 SGHTA, CDR2 FQGNSA. The CDR3 DNA reads as TGTGCCAGCAGCTCAACGGGACTAGCGGGTTACGAGCAGTACTTC. Translated, it gives CASSSTGLAGYEQYF.

The chain employs TRBV5-6 and TRBJ2-4; D ambiguous. V was pared by 4 bases and J by 7 bases, with 6 bases between. Germline CDR1 reads SGHDT; CDR2 reads YYEEEE. The CDR3 spans 11 residues. The CDR3 nucleotides read TGTGCCAGCAGCCACGACAACATTCAGTACTTC. As protein: CASSHDNIQYF.

The gene calls are TRBV5-6 and TRBJ2-4, with D perhaps matching TRBD1 (6 bases). CDR1 and CDR2 (germline): SGHDT, YYEEEE. V lost 2 bases and J 7 bases, leaving 13 bases between the germline ends. This CDR3 contains 14 residues. The CDR3 coding sequence is TGTGCCAGCAGCTTATTGGCAGGGGCGAACATTCAGTACTTC. It translates to CASSLLAGANIQYF. Variable domain in full (rest from reference TRBV5-6 and TRBJ2-4): DAGVTQSPTHLIKTRGQQVTLRCSPKSGHDTVSWYQQALGQGPQFIFQYYEEEERQRGNFPDRFSGHQFPNYSSELNVNALLLGDSALYLCASSLLAGANIQYFGAGTRLSVL.

J is TRBJ2-7 and V is TRBV2, with D possibly being TRBD1 (6 bases). Germline V lookup: CDR1 SNHLY, CDR2 FYNNEI. V was shortened by 7 bases and J by 2 bases, with 15 bases between the two germline ends. The CDR3 loop spans 14 amino acids. CDR3 in DNA: TGTGCCAGCAAGGGACAACAGAGGCCCTACGAGCAGTACTTC. This sequence encodes CASKGQQRPYEQYF.

Written as DNA, the CDR3 is TGTGCCAGCAGTTCCTCGCCCTCCTACAATGAGCAGTTCTTC. Its translation is CASSSSPSYNEQFF. The V call is TRBV6-6, the J call TRBJ2-1, with D unclear. The germline V and J ends were trimmed by 4 bases and 0 bases, with 7 bases remaining between them. CDR1 is MNHNY and CDR2 is SVGAGI in the germline V gene (reference sequence). The length of the CDR3 is 14 residues.

The genes are TRBV5-1 and TRBJ1-1; D uncertain. The CDR3 is made up of 14 amino acids. Germline V lookup: CDR1 SGHRS, CDR2 YFSETQ. Trimming pared 4 bases from V and 0 bases from J, leaving 10 bases between. DNA of the CDR3: TGCGCCAGCAGCCCTCTCCGTTTGAACACTGAAGCTTTCTTT. It specifies CASSPLRLNTEAFF. Variable domain in full (rest from reference TRBV5-1 and TRBJ1-1): KAGVTQTPRYLIKTRGQQVTLSCSPISGHRSVSWYQQTPGQGLQFLFEYFSETQRNKGNFPGRFSGRQFSNSRSEMNVSTLELGDSALYLCASSPLRLNTEAFFGQGTRLTVV.

This chain links TRBV21-1 with TRBJ2-7; the table assigns TRBD1, which was not confirmed against the DNA. TRBV21-1 is annotated as a pseudogene. The CDR3 loop spans 14 amino acids. CDR3: CASSIGDKTYEQYF. Here the CDR3 DNA reads TGTGCCAGCAGCATTGGGGACAAGACCTACGAGCAGTACTTC.

The V and J genes are TRBV13 and TRBJ2-1; 13 bases match TRBD2. CDR1 and CDR2 from the germline V gene are PRHDT and FYEKMQ (reference sequence). The junction had 4 bases not matched to a gene; V was cut back by 5 bases and J by 6 bases. The CDR3 totals 15 residues. CDR3 sequence: CASSRRTSGSNEQFF. The DNA for the CDR3 is TGTGCCAGCAGCCGGCGGACTAGCGGGAGCAATGAGCAGTTCTTC. The full variable domain, in which reference TRBV13 and TRBJ2-1 provide the parts outside the CDR3, is AAGVIQSPRHLIKEKRETATLKCYPIPRHDTVYWYQQGPGQDPQFLISFYEKMQSDKGSIPDRFSAQQFSDYHSELNMSSLELGDSALYFCASSRRTSGSNEQFFGPGTRLTVL.

V and J are TRBV14 and TRBJ2-7, with 7 positions matching TRBD1. CDR3 length: 13 amino acids. Looked up from germline, CDR1 is SGHDN and CDR2 is FVKESK. The ends lost 7 bases at V and 3 bases at J; junction bases unmatched: 6. The CDR3 DNA reads as TGTGCCAGCACCGGGACAGAGGGCTACGAGCAGTACTTC. It specifies CASTGTEGYEQYF.

This clone was picked up one time. This chain joins TRBV19 and TRBJ2-7; D ambiguous. There are 15 residues in the CDR3. V lost 6 bases to trimming and J lost 0 bases, with 15 bases between them. The germline CDR1 and CDR2 sequences are LNHDA and SQIVND (reference sequence). The CDR3, as DNA: TGTGCCAGTAGAGCCCATCCCACCGTCTCCTACGAGCAGTACTTC. It codes for CASRAHPTVSYEQYF.

The gene calls are TRBV6-6 and TRBJ2-5; no reliable D call. The CDR3 totals 16 residues. Germline V lookup: CDR1 MNHNY, CDR2 SVGAGI (reference sequence). V was cut by 7 bases and J by 1 base, with 19 bases left in between. The CDR3 bases are TGTGCCAGCACCCAAGACCCAGAAGAGCTCCAAGAGACCCAGTACTTC. Its translation: CASTQDPEELQETQYF.

The genes are TRBV28 and TRBJ2-2; D is perhaps TRBD2 (6 bases). The CDR3 loop spans 18 amino acids. The germline CDR1 and CDR2 sequences are MDHEN and SYDVKM. Trimming left V 10 bases short and J 5 bases short, with 29 bases between. CDR3 sequence (DNA): TGTGCCACTAGGACGTATCTGGGACTGGATGAGGGGACCGGGGAGCTGTTTTTT. Translation gives CATRTYLGLDEGTGELFF. The variable domain in full, completed from reference TRBV28 and TRBJ2-2, reads DVKVTQSSRYLVKRTGEKVFLECVQDMDHENMFWYRQDPGLGLRLIYFSYDVKMKEKGDIPEGYSVSREKKERFSLILESASTNQTSMYLCATRTYLGLDEGTGELFFGEGSRLTVL.

This rearrangement joins TRBV27 to TRBJ1-1; D unresolved. The ends were cut back, 6 bases at V and 0 bases at J, with 8 bases in the middle. The CDR3 length is 13 residues. Germline values: CDR1 MNHEY, CDR2 SMNVEV (reference sequence). DNA of the CDR3: TGTGCCAGCAGCGGATTTATGAACACTGAAGCTTTCTTT. This gives the protein CASSGFMNTEAFF.

V and J are TRBV5-1 and TRBJ1-6; D is uncertain. Trimming removed 3 bases from V and 8 bases from J, with 18 bases in between. Germline V lookup: CDR1 SGHRS, CDR2 YFSETQ. The CDR3 is 16 amino acids. CDR3 loop: CASSSSGIAGYSPLHF. CDR3 nucleotide sequence: TGCGCCAGCAGCTCATCCGGGATCGCGGGATATTCACCCCTCCACTTT.

A word on this clone: Only one base separates this from a far larger clonotype, so it likely reflects a read error. Other DNA sequences of this sample code for an identical CDR3. V and J are TRBV27 and TRBJ1-1; D ambiguous. CDR3 length: 12 amino acids. Trimming removed 4 bases from V and 1 base from J, with 4 bases in between. CDR1 is MNHEY, CDR2 SMNVEV, per germline (reference sequence). As DNA, the CDR3 is TGTGCCAGCAGTTCCCCGAACACTGAAGCTTTCTTT. It codes for CASSSPNTEAFF.

The chain uses TRBV5-1 and TRBJ2-7; the match to TRBD2 covers 8 bases. The junction had 5 bases not matched to a gene; V was cut back by 0 bases and J by 6 bases. The CDR3 loop spans 14 amino acids. Germline lookup yields CDR1 SGHRS and CDR2 YFSETQ. CDR3 bases: TGCGCCAGCAGCTTGGGCGGGGGGAGCGGCGAGCAGTACTTC. Protein product: CASSLGGGSGEQYF.

V usage is TRBV19 and J usage is TRBJ1-1; D is undetermined. Trimming took 10 bases from V and 7 from J, leaving 19 bases between them. The CDR3 is 13 residues long. Germline V CDR1 and CDR2: LNHDA, SQIVND (reference sequence). This chain's CDR3 is CATIESPGNEAFF. CDR3 DNA: TGTGCCACCATTGAATCACCCGGGAATGAAGCTTTCTTT. The full variable domain, in which reference TRBV19 and TRBJ1-1 provide the parts outside the CDR3, is DGGITQSPKYLFRKEGQNVTLSCEQNLNHDAMYWYRQDPGQGLRLIYYSQIVNDFQKGDIAEGYSVSREKKESFPLTVTSAQKNPTAFYLCATIESPGNEAFFGQGTRLTVV.

This chain uses TRBV4-1 with TRBJ1-2; 9 bases fit TRBD1. There are 13 residues in the CDR3. Germline CDR1 MGHRA, CDR2 YSYEKL. The V segment lost 2 bases and the J segment 6 bases; nucleotides outside the gene matches: 1. As DNA, the CDR3 is TGCGCCAGCAGCCAAACAGGGGGCGATGGCTACACCTTC. Protein product: CASSQTGGDGYTF.